The rows below give T cell receptor beta chains drawn from one sample of a study of blood T cells in healthy people across ages. TCRdb fed the 5' RACE reads into MiXCR, producing one record per CDR3 protein. The table includes about 760,000 distinct CDR3 sequences, more than 20% detected once. These same records also appear under a second study, on T cells of mothers and their children.

Sequenced material: blood. The receptors stem from a boy younger than 18 in good health. Each CDR3 is given with its conserved first and last residue. The D gene is left open where the match is weak. Where a row states a size, it is once, few, many or the class of an expanded clone; other rows omit it.

d_gene: NA; j_gene: TRBJ1-1; v_gene: TRBV4-1; abundance: few; CDR3nt: TGCGCCAGCAGCCAAGAATCGGCAAGGAGGGACACTGAAGCTTTCTTT; CDR3aa: CASSQESARRDTEAFF
d_gene: NA; j_gene: TRBJ2-5; v_gene: TRBV5-7; abundance: few; CDR3nt: TGTGCCAGCAGCCATACAAACCAAGAGACCCAGTACTTC; CDR3aa: CASSHTNQETQYF
d_gene: TRBD1; j_gene: TRBJ2-6; v_gene: TRBV27; abundance: NA; CDR3nt: TGTGCCAGCAGTGCCTCCGGGACAGGGGCCTCTGGGGCCAACGTCCTGACTTTC; CDR3aa: CASSASGTGASGANVLTF
d_gene: NA; j_gene: TRBJ2-3; v_gene: TRBV9; abundance: many; CDR3nt: TGTGCCAGCAGCGTTGACGGGGCGGACACAGATACGCAGTATTTT; CDR3aa: CASSVDGADTDTQYF
d_gene: TRBD2; j_gene: TRBJ2-3; v_gene: TRBV6-4; abundance: few; CDR3nt: TGTGCCAGCAGTGACTGGTCTAGCGGTAACACAGATACGCAGTATTTT; CDR3aa: CASSDWSSGNTDTQYF
d_gene: NA; j_gene: TRBJ2-5; v_gene: TRBV20-1; abundance: NA; CDR3nt: TGCAGTGCTAGAGATTCGACAGTAAATTACCAAGAGACCCAGTACTTC; CDR3aa: CSARDSTVNYQETQYF
d_gene: NA; j_gene: TRBJ1-5; v_gene: TRBV20-1; abundance: NA; CDR3nt: TGCAGTGCTGGGTCCCGGGGATTGAATCAGCCCCAGCATTTT; CDR3aa: CSAGSRGLNQPQHF
d_gene: TRBD2; j_gene: TRBJ2-1; v_gene: TRBV25-1; abundance: few; CDR3nt: TGTGCCAGCAGTGAGTGGGGAGCGGGGATCTATGAGCAGTTCTTC; CDR3aa: CASSEWGAGIYEQFF
d_gene: TRBD2; j_gene: TRBJ2-5; v_gene: TRBV3-1; abundance: few; CDR3nt: TGTGCCAGCAGCCTACAGCGGGGGTATTACGGAGAGCAGTACTTC; CDR3aa: CASSLQRGYYGEQYF
d_gene: NA; j_gene: TRBJ2-3; v_gene: TRBV5-1; abundance: NA; CDR3nt: TGCGCCAGCAGCTTGATCCAGCCTAGCACAGATACGCAGTATTTT; CDR3aa: CASSLIQPSTDTQYF
d_gene: NA; j_gene: TRBJ1-3; v_gene: TRBV29-1; abundance: few; CDR3nt: TGCAGCGTTGAAAGGAGGAACTCTGGAAACACCATATATTTT; CDR3aa: CSVERRNSGNTIYF
d_gene: NA; j_gene: TRBJ1-5; v_gene: TRBV21-1; abundance: NA; CDR3nt: TGTGCCAGCAGCAAAGAAAGGGACCATCAGCCCCAGCATTTT; CDR3aa: CASSKERDHQPQHF
d_gene: TRBD1; j_gene: TRBJ2-3; v_gene: TRBV7-9; abundance: NA; CDR3nt: TGTGCCAGCAGCTCGCCGGGACAGGGGGCGAATACGCAGTATTTT; CDR3aa: CASSSPGQGANTQYF
d_gene: TRBD1; j_gene: TRBJ1-6; v_gene: TRBV29-1; abundance: NA; CDR3nt: TGCAGCGTTGGGGACAGCAATTCACCCCTCCACTTT; CDR3aa: CSVGDSNSPLHF
d_gene: TRBD2; j_gene: TRBJ2-5; v_gene: TRBV5-1; abundance: few; CDR3nt: TGCGCCAGCACCCGGACTAGCGGGAAAGGAGAGACCCAGTACTTC; CDR3aa: CASTRTSGKGETQYF
d_gene: NA; j_gene: TRBJ2-7; v_gene: TRBV28; abundance: NA; CDR3nt: TGTGCCAGCAGTATCATGGGGAGTTCGCGGGAGCAGTACTTC; CDR3aa: CASSIMGSSREQYF
d_gene: NA; j_gene: TRBJ2-7; v_gene: TRBV15; abundance: few; CDR3nt: TGTGCCACCAGAGGCGAGCAGTACTTC; CDR3aa: CATRGEQYF
d_gene: NA; j_gene: TRBJ2-7; v_gene: TRBV28; abundance: few; CDR3nt: TGTGCCAGCAGTAACCCAATCTCCTACGAGCAGTACTTC; CDR3aa: CASSNPISYEQYF
d_gene: NA; j_gene: TRBJ2-1; v_gene: TRBV29-1; abundance: few; CDR3nt: TGCAGCGTTGATGGTAGCGTGTACTCTAGCTCCTACAATGAGCAGTTCTTC; CDR3aa: CSVDGSVYSSSYNEQFF
d_gene: TRBD1; j_gene: TRBJ1-2; v_gene: TRBV6-1; abundance: few; CDR3nt: TGTGCCAGCAGCCGAGCACCAGACAGGGCGGGAAATGGCTACACCTTC; CDR3aa: CASSRAPDRAGNGYTF